This T cell receptor (beta chain) was found in a study of T cells expressing NK-cell markers. Germline-derived CDR1 and CDR2 are WSHSY and SAAADI. The CDR3 sequence is 13 residues long. TCRdb re-called the 5' RACE reads and catalogs CDR3 proteins one per entry, DNA excluded. Its table lists 450,000 to 600,000 distinct CDR3 sequences. The material sequenced was blood T cells: a sorted CD56 or NKG2C T cell subset, CD4+ or CD8+ T cells, or bulk PBMC T cells (not recorded which). The TCR comes from a man between 18 and 35 years old in good health. This chain links TRBV10-2 with TRBJ1-5. The CDR3 loop reads CASSEGRTQPQHF.